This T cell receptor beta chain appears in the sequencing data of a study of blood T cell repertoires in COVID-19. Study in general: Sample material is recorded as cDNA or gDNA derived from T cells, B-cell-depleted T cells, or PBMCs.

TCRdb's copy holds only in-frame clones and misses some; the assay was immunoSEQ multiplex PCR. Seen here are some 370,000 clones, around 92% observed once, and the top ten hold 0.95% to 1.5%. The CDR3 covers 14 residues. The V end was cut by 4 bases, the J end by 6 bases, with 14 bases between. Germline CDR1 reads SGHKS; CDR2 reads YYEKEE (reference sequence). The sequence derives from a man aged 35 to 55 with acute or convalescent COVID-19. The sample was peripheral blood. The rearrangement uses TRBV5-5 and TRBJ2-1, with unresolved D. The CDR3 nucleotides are TGTGCCAGCAGCGAAGAGGTCCTTTCCAATGAGCAGTTCTTC. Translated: CASSEEVLSNEQFF.